This TCR beta chain emerged from a study of blood T cell repertoires in COVID-19. For the study at large: The origin of the acute and convalescent COVID-19 samples was the United States, Italy and Spain. The cDNA or gDNA used as material had been derived from T cells, B-cell-depleted T cells, or PBMCs.

V was pared by 6 bases and J by 4 bases, with 10 bases between. The CDR3 has 12 residues. CDR1 and CDR2 from the germline V gene are MNHEY and SVGAGI. TCRdb keeps only in-frame clones here, not all; method: immunoSEQ multiplex PCR. This sample has 400,000 to 450,000 clones, with about 90% found just once. Enrollment of patients from Seattle took place during active infection, with longitudinal follow-up. With regard to this clone: This sample includes further DNA sequences coding for the same CDR3.

The sequenced material came from peripheral blood. V usage is TRBV6-5 and J usage is TRBJ2-7; the D gene is possibly TRBD2 (5 bases). This TCR came from a man between 18 and 29 years old with COVID-19, enrolled during active disease. The CDR3 sequence: CASSRGAYEQYF. CDR3 DNA sequence: TGTGCCAGCAGCCGGGGAGCGTACGAGCAGTACTTC.